These T cell receptor beta chains were read from a single sample in a study of T cells in Graves' hyperthyroidism and ophthalmopathy. TCRdb processed the multiplex PCR reads anew with MiXCR; each CDR3 protein has one entry. This table holds about 150,000 distinct CDR3 sequences, 22% found once. The sequencing input was blood. The source is a woman in her forties or fifties with Graves' hyperthyroidism that later progressed to Graves' ophthalmopathy. The CDR3 runs from the conserved cysteine through the conserved F or W. D genes are given only for firm matches. Where a row states a size, it is once, few, many or the class of an expanded clone; other rows omit it.

v_gene,abundance,j_gene,d_gene,CDR3aa,CDR3nt
TRBV20-1,.,TRBJ2-3,TRBD2,CSASGPGLAGRPDTQYF,TGCAGTGCTAGTGGGCCGGGACTAGCGGGAAGGCCAGATACGCAGTATTTT
TRBV3-1,many,TRBJ2-7,TRBD2,CASSQEGGGSSYEQYF,TGTGCCAGCAGCCAAGAGGGCGGGGGGAGCTCCTACGAGCAGTACTTC
TRBV3-1,.,TRBJ1-2,TRBD1,CASSQLGQGVGGYTF,TGTGCCAGCAGCCAGTTGGGACAGGGCGTGGGTGGCTACACCTTC
TRBV15,few,TRBJ1-1,TRBD1,CATSITGGSTEAFF,TGTGCCACCAGCATAACAGGGGGGAGCACTGAAGCTTTCTTT
TRBV9,few,TRBJ2-4,.,CASSASSLAKNIQYF,TGTGCCAGCAGCGCAAGTTCTCTAGCCAAAAACATTCAGTACTTC
TRBV18,many,TRBJ2-1,.,CASSPGLQYNEQFF,TGTGCCAGCTCACCCGGCTTACAATACAATGAGCAGTTCTTC
TRBV18,.,TRBJ2-1,.,CASSQPNRGSINEQFF,TGTGCCAGCTCGCAACCAAATCGAGGTAGCATTAATGAGCAGTTCTTC
TRBV28,.,TRBJ2-3,TRBD2,CASLTGGLTDTQYF,TGTGCCAGCTTGACGGGAGGACTCACAGATACGCAGTATTTT
TRBV7-3,.,TRBJ2-2,.,CASSLAGTLNTGELFF,TGTGCCAGCAGCTTGGCCGGGACCCTAAACACCGGGGAGCTGTTTTTT
TRBV28,many,TRBJ1-5,.,CASSFADWFQPQHF,TGTGCCAGCAGTTTTGCGGATTGGTTTCAGCCCCAGCATTTT
TRBV11-2,.,TRBJ2-6,.,CASSPQVSVRSGANVLTF,TGTGCCAGCAGCCCCCAGGTTAGCGTTCGCTCTGGGGCCAACGTCCTGACTTTC
TRBV20-1,many,TRBJ2-5,TRBD2,CSALPFGLADQETQYF,TGCAGTGCTTTACCATTCGGACTAGCGGACCAAGAGACCCAGTACTTC
TRBV27,few,TRBJ2-7,TRBD2,CASALPGTSLYEQYF,TGTGCCAGCGCACTACCCGGGACTAGCCTCTACGAGCAGTACTTC
TRBV30,many,TRBJ1-1,TRBD1,CAWARGQGGAFF,TGTGCCTGGGCTAGGGGACAGGGGGGAGCTTTCTTT
TRBV28,many,TRBJ1-5,.,CASSLVGNQPQHF,TGTGCCAGCAGTTTAGTGGGGAATCAGCCCCAGCATTTT
TRBV4-2,many,TRBJ1-6,.,CASSQERMGSPLHF,TGTGCCAGCAGCCAAGAAAGGATGGGATCACCCCTCCACTTT
TRBV12-3/TRBV12-4,many,TRBJ2-5,.,CASSGGYQETQYF,TGTGCCAGCAGTGGAGGGTATCAAGAGACCCAGTACTTC
TRBV3-1,.,TRBJ2-1,TRBD2,CASSQGPAGGEYKPEQFF,TGTGCCAGCAGCCAAGGCCCAGCGGGAGGGGAGTACAAGCCTGAGCAGTTCTTC
TRBV11-2,.,TRBJ1-6,.,CASSTEYNSPLHF,TGTGCCAGCAGCACAGAGTATAATTCACCCCTCCACTTT
TRBV7-9,few,TRBJ1-1,.,CASSSPGGVNTEAFF,TGTGCCAGCAGCTCTCCCGGTGGGGTAAACACTGAAGCTTTCTTT
TRBV19,.,TRBJ1-2,.,CASSISLTVANYGYTF,TGTGCCAGTAGTATAAGTCTGACGGTAGCTAACTATGGCTACACCTTC
TRBV12-3/TRBV12-4,few,TRBJ1-4,.,CASSYGTRTDNEKLFF,TGTGCCAGCTCGTACGGGACACGAACGGATAATGAAAAACTGTTTTTT
TRBV6-1,many,TRBJ2-7,.,CASSEVSRGYEQYF,TGTGCCAGCAGTGAAGTTTCGCGGGGCTACGAGCAGTACTTC
TRBV28,many,TRBJ2-3,TRBD2,CASSSGLAGSDTQYF,TGTGCCAGCAGTTCGGGACTAGCGGGATCAGATACGCAGTATTTT
TRBV18,few,TRBJ2-6,.,CASSPRVSGRSGANVLTF,TGTGCCAGCTCACCACGGGTTAGCGGACGCTCTGGGGCCAACGTCCTGACTTTC
TRBV12-3/TRBV12-4,few,TRBJ2-1,.,CASSFDEQFF,TGTGCCAGCAGTTTTGATGAGCAGTTCTTC
TRBV27,.,TRBJ1-1,TRBD1,CASSFQGVPDTEAFF,TGTGCCAGCAGTTTCCAGGGGGTCCCTGACACTGAAGCTTTCTTT
TRBV18,many,TRBJ2-3,TRBD2,CASSPSPLAASGTDTQYF,TGTGCCAGCTCACCCTCACCTCTTGCGGCTAGCGGGACAGATACGCAGTATTTT
TRBV20-1,.,TRBJ2-1,TRBD2,CSAGLAGQVLNEQFF,TGCAGTGCTGGACTAGCGGGGCAGGTATTGAATGAGCAGTTCTTC
TRBV20-1,many,TRBJ1-5,.,CSANDRFNSNQPQHF,TGCAGTGCCAACGACAGGTTCAATAGCAATCAGCCCCAGCATTTT
TRBV28,many,TRBJ2-1,TRBD2,CASSLTGRAHEQFF,TGTGCCAGCAGTTTAACCGGGAGGGCCCATGAGCAGTTCTTC
TRBV12-3/TRBV12-4,many,TRBJ1-6,.,CASTEGNSPLHF,TGTGCCAGCACTGAGGGTAATTCACCCCTCCACTTT
TRBV13,.,TRBJ2-1,.,CASSRKSSYNEQFF,TGTGCCAGCAGCAGAAAAAGCTCCTACAATGAGCAGTTCTTC